This T cell receptor (beta chain) was recovered during a study of cytomegalovirus exposure and HLA in healthy donors. Germline values: CDR1 SGDLS, CDR2 YYNGEE. The trim removed 0 bases at V and 5 bases at J, leaving 6 bases unmatched. The CDR3 length is 16 residues. In this sample, this clone turned up once. Generated by immunoSEQ multiplex PCR, the TCRdb table keeps only in-frame clones and is missing some. The table lists over 45,000 clones, around 90% of them singletons. Input material: PBMCs. The genes are TRBV9 and TRBJ2-1; 9 nucleotides match TRBD1. This receptor was identified in a woman in her thirties in good health and CMV-seronegative. This CDR3 reads CASSVVIDRGNNEQFF. CDR3 nucleotide sequence: TGTGCCAGCAGCGTAGTAATCGACAGGGGGAACAATGAGCAGTTCTTC.